Listed here are 16 T cell receptor beta chains from one sample, sequenced in a study of T-cell reconstitution after alpha-beta-depleted transplantation in children. Unique molecular identifiers were built into the TCRbeta library. TCRdb reprocessed the PCR reads with MiXCR, giving one entry per CDR3 protein. Of hundreds of thousands of distinct CDR3 sequences listed, 23% are singletons. Here the sequenced sample was PBMCs, mostly from graft donor cells, taken 360 days after TCRalphabeta/CD19-depleted stem cell transplant. These receptors all stem from a boy under two years old who had a stem cell transplant for acute myeloid leukemia, so the T cells may come from the graft donor.

This clonotype has a count of ten or more. This chain links TRBV9 with TRBJ2-1; D is uncertain. Germline CDR1 and CDR2: SGDLS and YYNGEE. Trimming pared 0 bases from V and 8 bases from J, leaving 9 bases between. The CDR3 consists of 13 residues. CDR3 loop: CASSVGGWDEQFF. CDR3 nucleotide sequence: TGTGCCAGCAGCGTAGGTGGGTGGGATGAGCAGTTCTTC.

The V gene is TRBV20-1, the J gene TRBJ1-5; 9 positions match TRBD1. The CDR3 totals 16 residues. With V trimmed by 3 bases and J by 2 bases, 8 bases remained unmatched. Germline CDR1 is DFQATT and CDR2 is SNEGSKA (reference sequence). CDR3 nucleotides: TGCAGTGCTAGCGGGACAGGGAAGAAGGGCAATCAGCCCCAGCATTTT. Its translation: CSASGTGKKGNQPQHF.

This clonotype was counted many times. The genes are TRBV20-1 and TRBJ2-7; possibly TRBD2 for D (6 bases). Germline CDR1 is DFQATT and CDR2 is SNEGSKA (reference sequence). The V end was cut by 6 bases, the J end by 9 bases, with 24 bases between. The CDR3 length is 14 residues. CDR3 loop: CSASHRTRGSVQYV. The DNA of the CDR3 is TGCAGTGCGAGTCACAGGACCCGGGGGTCTGTGCAGTACGTC.

The genes are TRBV7-9 and TRBJ2-7; possibly TRBD1 for D (6 bases). CDR1 and CDR2 from the germline V gene are SEHNR and FQNEAQ (reference sequence). V was cut by 8 bases and J by 3 bases, with 14 bases left in between. This CDR3 contains 13 residues. The CDR3 DNA reads as TGTGCCAGCGGCCCCGGGACACGCTACGAGCAGTACTTC. Translation gives CASGPGTRYEQYF.

This clonotype came up a few times. This chain uses TRBV9 with TRBJ2-3, with D tentatively TRBD1 (5 bases). Germline values: CDR1 SGDLS, CDR2 YYNGEE. This CDR3 comprises 16 residues. The V end was cut by 2 bases, the J end by 3 bases, with 16 bases between. The DNA of the CDR3 is TGTGCCAGCAGCGTCGGCCTAGGGGTGGAGACAGATACGCAGTATTTT. This encodes CASSVGLGVETDTQYF.

J is TRBJ1-1 and V is TRBV5-1; the D gene is possibly TRBD1 (5 bases). Trimming took off 5 bases at V and 5 bases at J, with 16 bases between the two ends. Germline-derived CDR1 and CDR2 are SGHRS and YFSETQ. The CDR3 extends over 14 amino acids. The CDR3 sequence is CASSPRAAETEAFF. The CDR3 nucleotides are TGCGCCAGCAGTCCCAGGGCAGCGGAAACTGAAGCTTTCTTT.

This clonotype was found a few times. The gene calls are TRBV12-3 or TRBV12-4 and TRBJ1-5; no definite D call. CDR3 length equals 15 residues. The V gene lost 3 bases and the J gene lost 0 bases, with 9 bases spanning the gap. The CDR3 DNA reads TGTGCCAGCAGTTTGGATCGGCTTAGCAATCAGCCCCAGCATTTT. Amino acid sequence: CASSLDRLSNQPQHF.

This clonotype showed up many times. The chain couples TRBV7-9 to TRBJ2-3; 10 nucleotides line up with TRBD2. The CDR3 loop spans 14 amino acids. CDR1 SEHNR and CDR2 FQNEAQ come from the germline V gene (reference sequence). V shed 5 bases and J 8 bases; nucleotides not matched to a gene: 7. CDR3 region: CASSPSGSQGTQYF. CDR3 bases: TGTGCCAGCAGCCCTAGCGGGAGCCAGGGTACGCAGTATTTT.

CDR3 coding DNA: TGCAGTGCTACCGTCGGACAGGGGAGGGGCTACACCTTC. Translating it yields CSATVGQGRGYTF. The chain couples TRBV20-1 to TRBJ1-2, with 9 bases that match TRBD1. Germline CDR1 and CDR2: DFQATT and SNEGSKA (reference sequence). Trimming at V came to 4 bases and at J to 8 bases, leaving 8 bases not matched to a gene. The CDR3 length is 13 residues.

This clonotype has ten or more counts. The chain is built from TRBV2 and TRBJ2-7; 7 bases map to TRBD2. The CDR3 has 12 amino acids. The germline V gene encodes CDR1 SNHLY and CDR2 FYNNEI. Unmatched junction bases numbered 0, after V lost 3 bases and J lost 4 bases. CDR3 in DNA: TGTGCCAGCAGTGAGCGGGAGTACGAGCAGTACTTC. Translated: CASSEREYEQYF.

This clonotype was seen a handful of times. The chain combines TRBV29-1 with TRBJ2-6; TRBD2 might be the D (5 bases). The CDR3 sequence is 15 residues long. From germline, CDR1 is SQVTM and CDR2 ANQGSEA. V was trimmed by 1 base and J by 4 bases, leaving 11 bases between them. The CDR3 bases are TGCAGCGTTGAAGGAAGAGGGCGCGGGGCCAACGTCCTGACTTTC. Amino acids: CSVEGRGRGANVLTF.

This clonotype came up many times. The gene calls are TRBV28 and TRBJ2-1, with TRBD2 matching over 13 bases. CDR3 length: 16 residues. V gave up 4 bases and J gave up 7 bases; unmatched junction bases: 7. CDR1 is MDHEN and CDR2 is SYDVKM in the germline V gene. CDR3 region: CASSSGLAGTLNEQFF. CDR3 nucleotides: TGTGCCAGCAGTTCGGGACTAGCGGGGACCTTGAATGAGCAGTTCTTC.

This clonotype was seen only a few times. The gene calls are TRBV5-1 and TRBJ2-1; possibly TRBD1 or TRBD2 for D (5 bases each). CDR3 length equals 14 residues. V gave up 3 bases and J gave up 8 bases, with 15 bases separating them. The V gene's germline CDR1 is SGHRS and CDR2 YFSETQ. This CDR3 is CASSSGLPRDEQFF. As DNA, the CDR3 is TGCGCCAGCAGCTCCGGACTGCCCAGGGATGAGCAGTTCTTC.

This clonotype was recorded at least ten times. The chain is built from TRBV19 and TRBJ2-2; TRBD2 agrees at 8 bases. V lost 3 bases, J lost 7 bases, and 10 bases stayed unmatched. Germline CDR1 is LNHDA and CDR2 is SQIVND (reference sequence). The CDR3 is 16 amino acids. This CDR3 reads CASSIQGLVRSGELFF. The DNA of the CDR3 is TGTGCCAGTAGTATCCAGGGACTAGTACGTAGCGGGGAGCTGTTTTTT.

V and J are TRBV20-1 and TRBJ2-3, with 8 bases lining up with TRBD2. The CDR3 contains 12 residues. J lost 1 base, V lost 7 bases, and 1 base had no gene match. CDR1 DFQATT and CDR2 SNEGSKA come from the germline V gene (reference sequence). Written as DNA, the CDR3 is TGCAGTGTGCGGGGGGGCACAGATACGCAGTATTTT. Encoded protein: CSVRGGTDTQYF.

This clonotype was seen a handful of times. This chain uses TRBV15 with TRBJ1-4; D is perhaps TRBD1 (5 bases). CDR3 length: 15 amino acids. The ends were cut back, 0 bases at V and 2 bases at J, with 7 bases in the middle. Germline CDR1 reads LNHNV; CDR2 reads YYDKDF (reference sequence). CDR3 in DNA: TGTGCCACCAGCAGAGACGGACATACTAATGAAAAACTGTTTTTT. Translating gives CATSRDGHTNEKLFF.